The 26 T cell receptor beta chains listed next were all sequenced from one sample in a study of blood T cell repertoires in COVID-19. The protocol was immunoSEQ multiplex PCR, while the TCRdb copy is restricted to in-frame clones and leaves out a portion. Here the sample spans approximately 130,000 clones, over 80% being singletons. Sequenced material: PBMCs or T cells enriched from blood (not recorded which). These receptors all come from a young man who had recovered from COVID-19.

The chain combines TRBV6-6 with TRBJ2-2; D perhaps matches TRBD1 (5 bases). V was trimmed by 3 bases and J by 4 bases, leaving 12 bases between them. Germline V gene data show CDR1 as MNHNY and CDR2 as SVGAGI (reference sequence). This CDR3 comprises 15 residues. For the CDR3, the DNA is TGTGCCAGCAGTTATGCAGCAGGGATCACCGGGGAGCTGTTTTTT. It encodes CASSYAAGITGELFF.

J is TRBJ2-1 and V is TRBV5-1; possibly TRBD2 for D (5 bases). With 4 bases removed from V and 0 bases from J, the gap between germline ends came to 17 bases. Germline-derived CDR1 and CDR2 are SGHRS and YFSETQ. The length of the CDR3 is 17 residues. The CDR3 region is CASSPDGRVSSYNEQFF. The CDR3, as DNA: TGCGCCAGCAGCCCGGACGGGCGGGTTAGCTCCTACAATGAGCAGTTCTTC.

The chain uses TRBV5-1 and TRBJ2-1; 8 bases map to TRBD2. The CDR3 consists of 16 residues. Losses at the gene ends were 1 base for V and 7 bases for J; bases not matched to a gene: 10. The germline CDR1 and CDR2 sequences are SGHRS and YFSETQ. The CDR3 is CASSLRSGGPRNEQFF. The CDR3 nucleotides are TGCGCCAGCAGCTTGCGATCGGGGGGGCCTCGGAATGAGCAGTTCTTC.

V is TRBV2 and J is TRBJ1-3; 7 nucleotides match TRBD1. The V and J ends lost 6 bases and 0 bases, in that order; junction bases with no gene match: 5. The V gene's germline CDR1 is SNHLY and CDR2 FYNNEI. The CDR3 has 15 amino acids. This CDR3 is CASRAGTASGNTIYF. The CDR3 DNA reads TGTGCCAGCAGAGCCGGGACAGCCTCTGGAAACACCATATATTTT.

The V gene is TRBV28, the J gene TRBJ1-2; 9 positions match TRBD1. The CDR3 covers 13 residues. V was clipped by 6 bases and J by 6 bases; unmatched bases: 5. Germline V gene sequence: CDR1 MDHEN, CDR2 SYDVKM. Here the CDR3 reads CASRGTGKDGYTF. CDR3 sequence (DNA): TGTGCCAGCAGGGGGACAGGGAAAGATGGCTACACCTTC.

The rearrangement links TRBV2 to TRBJ1-3; D possibly corresponds to TRBD1 (5 bases). The CDR3 consists of 15 residues. Germline V lookup: CDR1 SNHLY, CDR2 FYNNEI. The V gene lost 5 bases and the J gene lost 0 bases, with 11 bases spanning the gap. The CDR3 is CASSITGTSGNTIYF. CDR3 in DNA: TGTGCCAGCAGTATCACAGGTACCTCTGGAAACACCATATATTTT.

This clone was picked up a small number of times. V is TRBV6-5 and J is TRBJ1-1; weak D call: TRBD1 (5 bases). This CDR3 region has 15 residues. Trimming took 0 bases from V and 4 from J, leaving 12 bases between them. Germline lookup yields CDR1 MNHEY and CDR2 SVGAGI. As DNA, the CDR3 is TGTGCCAGCAGTTACTCGCCGGGGGTAGGCACTGAAGCTTTCTTT. It is translated as CASSYSPGVGTEAFF.

The rearrangement joins TRBV3-1 (or the pseudogene TRBV3-2) to TRBJ2-3; 9 bases are shared with TRBD1. The CDR3 is 14 amino acids. Per germline, CDR1 LGHDT and CDR2 YNNKEL (reference sequence). J was trimmed by 5 bases and V by 3 bases; bases with no gene match: 3. The CDR3 reads CASSQDRGKDTQYF. The CDR3 coding sequence is TGTGCCAGCAGCCAGGACAGGGGAAAAGATACGCAGTATTTT.

The chain uses TRBV6-1 and TRBJ2-7; 8 nucleotides align to TRBD1. The CDR3 spans 17 residues. Germline trimming cut 3 bases from V and 0 bases from J; bases unmatched to any gene: 10. Germline V gives CDR1 MNHNS, CDR2 SASEGT. CDR3 in DNA: TGTGCCAGCAGTGAGGGATTGGGACAGGCCAGCTCCTACGAGCAGTACGTC. Its protein product is CASSEGLGQASSYEQYV.

This chain connects TRBV5-1 to TRBJ1-1, with D possibly being TRBD1 (6 bases). CDR3 length: 14 amino acids. Trimming removed 3 bases from V and 5 bases from J, with 14 bases in between. The germline V gene has CDR1 SGHRS and CDR2 YFSETQ. CDR3 DNA sequence: TGCGCCAGCAGCTGGGGTGGGGGCGAGACTGAAGCTTTCTTT. Translated: CASSWGGGETEAFF.

The chain combines TRBV27 with TRBJ2-5; TRBD1 is a possible D gene (5 bases). V lost 4 bases and J lost 2, with 14 bases in between. Germline-derived CDR1 and CDR2 are MNHEY and SMNVEV (reference sequence). The CDR3 covers 15 residues. CDR3 in amino acids: CASSSASGQQETQYF. The CDR3 DNA is TGTGCCAGCAGTTCGGCTTCCGGACAACAAGAGACCCAGTACTTC.

The rearrangement uses TRBV9 and TRBJ2-1; 9 nucleotides align to TRBD2. The J segment lost 4 bases and the V segment lost 3 bases, leaving 5 bases of the junction unmatched. From germline, CDR1 is SGDLS and CDR2 YYNGEE. The length of the CDR3 is 15 residues. CDR3 sequence: CASSERLAVYNEQFF. The CDR3 bases are TGTGCCAGCAGCGAGAGACTAGCGGTATACAATGAGCAGTTCTTC.

V gene TRBV5-3 combines with J gene TRBJ2-7; 7 bases line up with TRBD1. TRBV5-3 is assigned to the ORF class and has an uncertain function. This CDR3 is 14 amino acids long. J gave up 3 bases and V 0 bases, and 3 bases lay outside the gene matches. The CDR3 is CARSLDRGNYEQYV. The CDR3 nucleotides read TGTGCCAGAAGCTTGGACAGGGGAAACTACGAGCAGTACGTC.

The J gene is TRBJ2-7, the V gene TRBV19; the D is unclear. The germline gives CDR1 LNHDA, CDR2 SQIVND (reference sequence). Trimming took 1 base from V and 3 from J, leaving 13 bases between them. This CDR3 is built from 15 residues. The CDR3: CASSIVSPGGYEQYF. DNA of the CDR3: TGTGCCAGTAGTATAGTCTCGCCCGGTGGCTACGAGCAGTACTTC.

The gene calls are TRBV12-3 or TRBV12-4 and TRBJ2-1; D might be TRBD1 (6 bases). The CDR3 spans 13 residues. Trimming shortened V by 2 bases and J by 8 bases, and 10 bases separated the two germline ends. CDR3 bases: TGTGCCAGCAGTTTAATGGGGGCGGATGAGCAGTTCTTC. Amino acids: CASSLMGADEQFF.

This clone has more than one count but fewer than ten. V usage is TRBV5-6 and J usage is TRBJ1-5; D possibly corresponds to TRBD1 (6 bases). Germline values: CDR1 SGHDT, CDR2 YYEEEE. V was trimmed by 3 bases and J by 7 bases, leaving 14 bases between them. This CDR3 has 14 residues. CDR3 residues: CASSSYREGQPQHF. In nucleotides, the CDR3 is TGTGCCAGCAGCTCTTACAGGGAAGGACAGCCCCAGCATTTT. Full variable domain (remainder filled in from reference TRBV5-6 and TRBJ1-5): DAGVTQSPTHLIKTRGQQVTLRCSPKSGHDTVSWYQQALGQGPQFIFQYYEEEERQRGNFPDRFSGHQFPNYSSELNVNALLLGDSALYLCASSSYREGQPQHFGDGTRLSIL.

V gene TRBV19 combines with J gene TRBJ2-1; possibly TRBD2 for D (6 bases). V lost 6 bases and J 4 bases, leaving 13 bases between the germline ends. Germline-derived CDR1 and CDR2 are LNHDA and SQIVND (reference sequence). The CDR3 runs 14 residues. CDR3 region: CASRGGGVYNEQFF. CDR3 DNA sequence: TGTGCCAGTAGGGGAGGCGGAGTTTACAATGAGCAGTTCTTC.

The J gene is TRBJ2-1, the V gene TRBV30, with D perhaps matching TRBD2 (6 bases). CDR1 and CDR2 (germline): GTSNPN, SVGIG (reference sequence). V was cut by 2 bases and J by 4 bases, with 12 bases left in between. The CDR3 runs to 14 residues. The CDR3 is CAWSIRRGYNEQFF. The CDR3 nucleotides are TGTGCCTGGAGTATCAGGAGGGGATACAATGAGCAGTTCTTC.

The V call is TRBV2, the J call TRBJ2-1; 7 nucleotides agree with TRBD1. Per germline, CDR1 SNHLY and CDR2 FYNNEI. The CDR3 extends over 17 amino acids. The V and J ends lost 2 bases and 8 bases, in that order; junction bases with no gene match: 15. CDR3 nucleotide sequence: TGTGCCAGCAGTGAAAACGTTTTAGGGGGCCTCCGGGATGAGCAGTTCTTC. Its protein product is CASSENVLGGLRDEQFF.

The V call is TRBV12-3 or TRBV12-4, the J call TRBJ2-5; D is uncertain. This CDR3 spans 12 amino acids. V was trimmed by 6 bases and J by 3 bases, leaving 8 bases between them. As DNA, the CDR3 is TGTGCCAGCAGCCCTAGTGAAGAGACCCAGTACTTC. Its translation is CASSPSEETQYF.

V is TRBV6-1 and J is TRBJ2-2; 7 nucleotides align to TRBD1. The germline gives CDR1 MNHNS, CDR2 SASEGT. The CDR3 is 16 residues long. The V segment lost 4 bases and the J segment 1 base; nucleotides outside the gene matches: 6. The DNA for the CDR3 is TGTGCCAGCAGTGGGTCCCGGGACAGGAACACCGGGGAGCTGTTTTTT. It codes for CASSGSRDRNTGELFF.

The V and J genes are TRBV6-1 and TRBJ1-2; 9 bases map to TRBD1. This CDR3 is built from 16 residues. CDR1 is MNHNS and CDR2 is SASEGT in the germline V gene. Germline trimming cut 3 bases from V and 4 bases from J; bases unmatched to any gene: 9. The CDR3 DNA follows: TGTGCCAGCAGTGACCTGGGACAGGGTCTTATCTATGGCTACACCTTC. Translated, it gives CASSDLGQGLIYGYTF.

This chain connects TRBV11-2 to TRBJ1-3, with D uncertain. The CDR3 totals 19 residues. The germline CDR1 and CDR2 sequences are SGHAT and FQNNGV. Trimming removed 0 bases at V and 0 bases at J, with 18 bases between. The chain's CDR3 is CASSLDPHFTGLSGNTIYF. DNA of the CDR3: TGTGCCAGCAGCTTAGATCCTCACTTCACCGGACTCTCTGGAAACACCATATATTTT.

This clone was detected a few times. This chain joins TRBV9 and TRBJ2-2; D remains unclear. The germline V and J ends were trimmed by 4 bases and 1 base, with 14 bases remaining between them. This CDR3 region has 16 residues. The germline gives CDR1 SGDLS, CDR2 YYNGEE. The CDR3 bases are TGTGCCAGCAGCCGTCGGTCCACGAGGAACACCGGGGAGCTGTTTTTT. This sequence encodes CASSRRSTRNTGELFF.

The chain uses TRBV10-3 and TRBJ1-2, with D perhaps TRBD1 (5 bases). The germline V and J ends were trimmed by 7 bases and 6 bases, with 12 bases remaining between them. This CDR3 is built from 12 residues. Germline V gene data show CDR1 as ENHRY and CDR2 as SYGVKD. CDR3 coding DNA: TGTGCCATCACCCCGACGGGGGATGGCTACACCTTC. It specifies CAITPTGDGYTF.

V gene TRBV3-1 (or the pseudogene TRBV3-2) combines with J gene TRBJ1-1, with D perhaps matching TRBD1 (6 bases). From germline, CDR1 is LGHDT and CDR2 YNNKEL (reference sequence). Between the trimmed V and J ends, which lost 0 bases and 4 bases, there was a span of 21 bases. The CDR3 extends over 18 amino acids. The CDR3 DNA is TGTGCCAGCAGCCAAGATGGAAGCTTCAGGGGAAGGATCACTGAAGCTTTCTTT. Protein: CASSQDGSFRGRITEAFF.